The present entry profiles one T cell receptor (beta chain) with its context. This clonotype showed up just a few times. Its target antigen remains unknown. No clone much larger than this one lies a single base away; base qualities are absent. These data originate in a study of T cell repertoires in cytomegalovirus infection (dated by TCRdb to the late 2010s). General notes on the study: Recently identified HLA-C-restricted CMV epitopes, whose presentation resists viral immunomodulation, were targeted by peptide stimulations together with well-studied HLA-B-restricted epitopes. Because public TCR beta signatures pointed to carriage of CMV infection together with the matching HLA type, the HLA type of each donor mattered for the analysis.

The germline V gene (reference sequence) gives CDR1 as SGHNT and CDR2 as YYREEE. Taken from cysteine to phenylalanine, the CDR3 has 15 residues. Only the CDR3 DNA stays, 45 bases, in frame from base 1. Compared with germline, V lacks 2 bases and J lacks 4 bases; bases without a gene match: 6. On the study overall, not on this receptor specifically: Carriers of CMV infection plus the relevant HLA type were discriminated by the cumulative frequency of public TCR beta family members in the study cohort and in an independent roughly 340-donor cohort. The ex vivo response was dominated by HLA-C-restricted CMV-specific TCR beta clonotypes, and the single most frequent clonotype in two of eight donors was supplied by these HLA-C-restricted clonotypes.

The sequencing machine was an Illumina HiSeq 1500. Using fastp at Q25 and MiXCR, TCRdb reprocessed the public reads and kept productive beta chains. When rows share a CDR3 protein, they turn into one entry using the most common DNA and genes. For this sample there are some 800,000 distinct CDR3 sequences; 30% to 35% appear just once. The top ten hold roughly an eighth of the sample. Reading the label with the study, this specimen's treatment or condition is: in vitro stimulation with specific CMV peptide epitopes to enrich CMV-specific T cells. This TCR was recovered from a human donor in good health (CMV status not recorded). Some clones in this sample may be carry-over from other donors' samples. This specimen consisted of cultured CD8+ T cells from PBMCs, obtained from culture after CMV antigen stimulation. The sequence is built from TRBV5-4 and TRBJ2-5; 9 bases in the junction line up with TRBD1. This receptor carries the CDR3 CASSFHRGQGETQYF. The sequence in DNA is TGTGCCAGCAGCTTTCACAGGGGGCAGGGAGAGACCCAGTACTTC. When the CDR3 is completed using the reference TRBV5-4 and TRBJ2-5 genes on either side, the full variable domain is ETGVTQSPTHLIKTRGQQVTLRCSSQSGHNTVSWYQQALGQGPQFIFQYYREEENGRGNFPPRFSGLQFPNYSSELNVNALELDDSALYLCASSFHRGQGETQYFGPGTRLLVL.